Below, 26 T cell receptor beta chains from the same sample are listed, as sequenced in a study of T cell clones after liver transplantation. Data came from immunoSEQ multiplex PCR; TCRdb stores just in-frame clones and leaves some out. The sample holds 55,000 or so clones, about 64% seen once. Sequenced material: CD4+ T cells from blood, taken before liver transplant. These receptors came from a human donor who received a liver transplant.

This sequence joins TRBV7-2 and TRBJ2-7; no clear D. CDR3 length: 16 amino acids. The V gene lost 6 bases and the J gene lost 0 bases, with 18 bases spanning the gap. The germline V gene encodes CDR1 SGHTA and CDR2 FQGNSA. In DNA, the CDR3 is TGTGCCAGCAGGTCCAGATGGCTTGAAAGCTCCTACGAGCAGTACTTC. It is translated as CASRSRWLESSYEQYF. Variable domain in full (rest from reference TRBV7-2 and TRBJ2-7): GAGVSQSPSNKVTEKGKDVELRCDPISGHTALYWYRQSLGQGLEFLIYFQGNSAPDKSGLPSDRFSAERTGGSVSTLTIQRTQQEDSAVYLCASRSRWLESSYEQYFGPGTRLTVT.

The chain couples TRBV5-4 to TRBJ2-2; possible D gene TRBD1, 6 bases. Between the trimmed V and J ends, which lost 0 bases and 8 bases, there was a span of 8 bases. Germline V gene lookup returns CDR1 SGHNT and CDR2 YYREEE (reference sequence). The CDR3 has 13 amino acids. CDR3 sequence (DNA): TGTGCCAGCAGCTTGGGGGGGCATGGGGAGCTGTTTTTT. It is translated as CASSLGGHGELFF. The variable domain in full, completed from reference TRBV5-4 and TRBJ2-2, reads ETGVTQSPTHLIKTRGQQVTLRCSSQSGHNTVSWYQQALGQGPQFIFQYYREEENGRGNFPPRFSGLQFPNYSSELNVNALELDDSALYLCASSLGGHGELFFGEGSRLTVL.

Only a few counts were recorded for this clone. The genes are TRBV11-2 and TRBJ1-1; D ambiguous. The CDR3 covers 13 residues. The germline gives CDR1 SGHAT, CDR2 FQNNGV. V was clipped by 1 base and J by 4 bases, with 7 bases between them. DNA for the CDR3: TGTGCCAGCAGCTTAGGTTTCGGCACTGAAGCTTTCTTT. Amino acids: CASSLGFGTEAFF.

The rearrangement joins TRBV6-1 to TRBJ1-2, with 7 bases lining up with TRBD1. This CDR3 has 15 residues. J lost 6 bases, V lost 4 bases, and 11 bases had no gene match. The germline CDR1 and CDR2 sequences are MNHNS and SASEGT. The CDR3 DNA follows: TGTGCCAGCAGTGGCTCGACAGGGCAGGCAAATGGCTACACCTTC. Protein product: CASSGSTGQANGYTF.

The chain links TRBV6-1 to TRBJ2-7; a weak D match, TRBD2 (5 bases). CDR1 and CDR2 (germline): MNHNS, SASEGT. The CDR3 runs 12 residues. V was pared by 6 bases and J by 7 bases, with 13 bases between. In DNA form, the CDR3 reads TGTGCCAGCAGGCGTGACCCGGGGGAGCAGTACTTC. Residues: CASRRDPGEQYF.

This chain joins TRBV7-2 and TRBJ1-6; 11 bases line up with TRBD1. Germline V gene sequence: CDR1 SGHTA, CDR2 FQGNSA. The CDR3 runs to 16 residues. V shed 5 bases and J 7 bases; nucleotides not matched to a gene: 7. CDR3 amino acids: CASSVDRGRGNSPLHF. The CDR3 nucleotides read TGTGCCAGCAGCGTGGACAGGGGGCGCGGGAATTCACCCCTCCACTTT. The full variable domain, completed using reference TRBV7-2 and TRBJ1-6, is GAGVSQSPSNKVTEKGKDVELRCDPISGHTALYWYRQSLGQGLEFLIYFQGNSAPDKSGLPSDRFSAERTGGSVSTLTIQRTQQEDSAVYLCASSVDRGRGNSPLHFGNGTRLTVT.

This clone was recorded many times. The chain uses TRBV27 and TRBJ1-6; 8 bases map to TRBD1. The V gene end was trimmed by 8 bases and the J gene end by 7 bases; junction bases not matched to a gene: 1. Germline lookup yields CDR1 MNHEY and CDR2 SMNVEV (reference sequence). The CDR3 is 12 amino acids. CDR3 loop: CASWTGNSPLHF. CDR3 in DNA: TGTGCCAGCTGGACAGGGAATTCACCCCTCCACTTT.

The chain couples TRBV6-1 to TRBJ2-4; 7 bases match TRBD1. J was trimmed by 0 bases and V by 6 bases; bases with no gene match: 5. This CDR3 is built from 15 residues. The germline gives CDR1 MNHNS, CDR2 SASEGT. CDR3 sequence (DNA): TGTGCCAGCAGGGGGGACAGTTTAGCCAAAAACATTCAGTACTTC. It encodes CASRGDSLAKNIQYF.

The chain combines TRBV19 with TRBJ2-7; 8 bases map to TRBD1. The CDR3 runs 14 residues. The V segment lost 5 bases and the J segment 2 bases; nucleotides outside the gene matches: 5. Germline CDR1 and CDR2: LNHDA and SQIVND (reference sequence). CDR3: CASSLGQGTYEQYF. Here the CDR3 DNA reads TGTGCCAGTAGTCTAGGACAGGGAACCTACGAGCAGTACTTC. The whole variable domain, filled in from reference TRBV19 and TRBJ2-7, reads DGGITQSPKYLFRKEGQNVTLSCEQNLNHDAMYWYRQDPGQGLRLIYYSQIVNDFQKGDIAEGYSVSREKKESFPLTVTSAQKNPTAFYLCASSLGQGTYEQYFGPGTRLTVT.

CDR3 amino acids: CASSRYDSDQPQHF. The CDR3 coding sequence is TGCGCCAGCAGTAGATACGACAGCGATCAGCCCCAGCATTTT. This chain links TRBV10-2 with TRBJ1-5, with D possibly TRBD1 on 5 matching bases. Germline lookup yields CDR1 WSHSY and CDR2 SAAADI. The length of the CDR3 is 14 residues. Trimming removed 5 bases at V and 5 bases at J, with 13 bases between.

This clone was seen only once. The CDR3 DNA is TGTGCCAGCAGCCTTCCGGGACAGAGGAACACTGAAGCTTTCTTT. Encoded protein: CASSLPGQRNTEAFF. V usage is TRBV5-6 and J usage is TRBJ1-1, with 7 bases that match TRBD1. Germline assignment: CDR1 SGHDT and CDR2 YYEEEE. This CDR3 has 15 amino acids. V shed 4 bases, J shed 1 base, and the junction held 7 bases outside the gene matches.

This clone appeared a single time. This chain's CDR3 is CASSQTGTASTQYF. CDR3 nucleotide sequence: TGTGCCAGCAGCCAAACGGGGACTGCCTCGACCCAGTACTTC. The chain links TRBV11-2 to TRBJ2-5; perhaps TRBD2 as D (6 bases). In germline, CDR1 is SGHAT, CDR2 FQNNGV. This CDR3 is built from 14 residues. V lost 5 bases and J lost 7, with 17 bases in between.

The J gene is TRBJ2-3, the V gene TRBV29-1; 8 bases fit TRBD1. Germline CDR1 SQVTM, CDR2 ANQGSEA. The CDR3 spans 13 residues. V shed 7 bases, J shed 0 bases, and the junction held 3 bases outside the gene matches. CDR3: CSARDRSTDTQYF. The CDR3, as DNA: TGCAGCGCCCGGGACAGGAGCACAGATACGCAGTATTTT.

The chain combines TRBV2 with TRBJ1-5; 9 bases map to TRBD1. After removal of 7 bases from V and 0 bases from J, the junction contained 4 bases not matched to a gene. The CDR3 covers 15 residues. From germline, CDR1 is SNHLY and CDR2 FYNNEI. CDR3 sequence: CASTGTGYSNQPQHF. In DNA form, the CDR3 reads TGTGCCAGCACTGGGACAGGGTATAGCAATCAGCCCCAGCATTTT.

The chain employs TRBV5-1 and TRBJ2-1; 7 bases are shared with TRBD1. From germline, CDR1 is SGHRS and CDR2 YFSETQ. This CDR3 region has 15 residues. V was pared by 7 bases and J by 7 bases, with 14 bases of the junction left unmatched. Written as DNA, the CDR3 is TGCGCCAGCGGAAGGGAACAGGGGTCGTTAAATGAGCAGTTCTTC. Translating it yields CASGREQGSLNEQFF.

This clone was seen a handful of times. The V call is TRBV11-2, the J call TRBJ2-7; D perhaps matches TRBD1 (6 bases). Germline values: CDR1 SGHAT, CDR2 FQNNGV. The CDR3 is made up of 15 amino acids. Trimming removed 6 bases at V and 0 bases at J, with 15 bases between. The DNA of the CDR3 is TGTGCCAGCAGGGCCCGAGGGGGATTCTCCTACGAGCAGTACTTC. Protein: CASRARGGFSYEQYF. The full variable domain, with the rest looked up from reference TRBV11-2 and TRBJ2-7, is EAGVAQSPRYKIIEKRQSVAFWCNPISGHATLYWYQQILGQGPKLLIQFQNNGVVDDSQLPKDRFSAERLKGVDSTLKIQPAKLEDSAVYLCASRARGGFSYEQYFGPGTRLTVT.

The chain joins TRBV6-1 to TRBJ1-4; no clear D gene. CDR1 is MNHNS, CDR2 SASEGT, per germline. The CDR3 loop spans 14 amino acids. V was trimmed by 6 bases and J by 4 bases, leaving 12 bases between them. CDR3 sequence: CASSLAGNNEKLFF. The CDR3 nucleotides are TGTGCCAGCAGCCTCGCCGGGAATAATGAAAAACTGTTTTTT.

V and J are TRBV15 and TRBJ1-5, with no clear D. Germline loops: CDR1 LNHNV, CDR2 YYDKDF (reference sequence). V was cut by 2 bases and J by 6 bases, with 14 bases left in between. The CDR3 consists of 15 residues. In DNA form, the CDR3 reads TGTGCCACCAGCAGAATAGGAGTGGGGAGTCAGCCCCAGCATTTT. This gives the protein CATSRIGVGSQPQHF.

V gene TRBV2 combines with J gene TRBJ2-6; 12 nucleotides match TRBD1. Trimming removed 5 bases from V and 1 base from J; junction bases left unmatched: 3. The germline CDR1 and CDR2 sequences are SNHLY and FYNNEI. The length of the CDR3 is 17 residues. The CDR3 DNA reads as TGTGCCAGCAGTCCGGGACAGGGGGCATCTGGGGCCAACGTCCTGACTTTC. It encodes CASSPGQGASGANVLTF.

This clone was detected only once. V is TRBV19 and J is TRBJ1-4; TRBD1 is a possible D gene (6 bases). Germline loops: CDR1 LNHDA, CDR2 SQIVND (reference sequence). This CDR3 has 14 residues. Trimming cost V 6 bases and J 5 bases, with 13 bases left between them. Here the CDR3 reads CASSQTGPNEKLFF. CDR3 DNA: TGTGCCAGTAGCCAAACAGGGCCAAATGAAAAACTGTTTTTT.

The chain joins TRBV5-6 to TRBJ2-7; D is possibly TRBD2 (5 bases). V lost 0 bases and J 1 base, leaving 14 bases between the germline ends. CDR1 is SGHDT, CDR2 YYEEEE, per germline. The CDR3 is made up of 16 amino acids. The DNA for the CDR3 is TGTGCCAGCAGCTTGGGCGGTTACGGCGGGTCCTACGAGCAGTACTTC. Protein: CASSLGGYGGSYEQYF.

The V call is TRBV19, the J call TRBJ1-5; 7 bases fit TRBD1. The V segment lost 6 bases and the J segment 6 bases; nucleotides outside the gene matches: 8. The CDR3 is 14 amino acids. The V gene's germline CDR1 is LNHDA and CDR2 SQIVND (reference sequence). In DNA, the CDR3 is TGTGCCAGTAGGCCAGGACAGGACGGTCAGCCCCAGCATTTT. The encoded protein is CASRPGQDGQPQHF.

The chain has TRBV9 and TRBJ1-6; possibly TRBD1 for D (5 bases). This CDR3 comprises 13 residues. The ends were cut back, 4 bases at V and 9 bases at J, with 11 bases in the middle. Germline CDR1 SGDLS, CDR2 YYNGEE. The CDR3 loop is CASSLSGGSPLHF. DNA for the CDR3: TGTGCCAGCAGCCTCTCGGGGGGTTCACCCCTCCACTTT. Variable domain in full (rest from reference TRBV9 and TRBJ1-6): DSGVTQTPKHLITATGQRVTLRCSPRSGDLSVYWYQQSLDQGLQFLIQYYNGEERAKGNILERFSAQQFPDLHSELNLSSLELGDSALYFCASSLSGGSPLHFGNGTRLTVT.

Here the CDR3 DNA reads TGTGCCAGCAGTGAATACCCACAGGGGGCGGGACAGCCCCAGCATTTT. Translating it yields CASSEYPQGAGQPQHF. This sequence joins TRBV6-1 and TRBJ1-5; 9 positions match TRBD1. Germline V lookup: CDR1 MNHNS, CDR2 SASEGT. The CDR3 has 16 residues. Trimming cost V 2 bases and J 7 bases; bases outside gene matches: 9.

The chain employs TRBV19 and TRBJ1-5; TRBD1 matches 10 bases. From germline, CDR1 is LNHDA and CDR2 SQIVND (reference sequence). The V and J ends lost 5 bases and 6 bases, in that order; junction bases with no gene match: 10. The CDR3 contains 16 residues. The chain's CDR3 is CASSPPGQGWTQPQHF. CDR3 in DNA: TGTGCCAGTAGTCCGCCGGGACAGGGGTGGACTCAGCCCCAGCATTTT.

The rearrangement joins TRBV11-3 to TRBJ2-2; D ambiguous. Trimming shortened V by 5 bases and J by 6 bases, and 7 bases separated the two germline ends. Germline V gives CDR1 SGHNT, CDR2 YENEEA. The CDR3 extends over 12 amino acids. CDR3 DNA: TGTGCCAGCAGCCCAGGTTCCGGGGAGCTGTTTTTT. This codes for CASSPGSGELFF.